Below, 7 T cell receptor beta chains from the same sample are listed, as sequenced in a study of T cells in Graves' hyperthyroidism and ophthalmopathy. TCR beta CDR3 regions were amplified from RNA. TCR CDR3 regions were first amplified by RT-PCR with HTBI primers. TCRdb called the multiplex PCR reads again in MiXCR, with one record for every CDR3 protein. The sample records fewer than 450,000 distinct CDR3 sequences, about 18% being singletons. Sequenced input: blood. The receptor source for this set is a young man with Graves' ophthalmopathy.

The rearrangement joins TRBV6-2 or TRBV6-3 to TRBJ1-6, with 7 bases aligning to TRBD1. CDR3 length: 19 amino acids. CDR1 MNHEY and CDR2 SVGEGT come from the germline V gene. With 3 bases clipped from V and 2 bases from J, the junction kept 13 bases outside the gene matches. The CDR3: CASSYSRQGTTTYNSPLHF. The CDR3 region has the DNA TGTGCCAGCAGTTATTCTCGACAGGGAACGACAACCTATAATTCACCCCTCCACTTT.

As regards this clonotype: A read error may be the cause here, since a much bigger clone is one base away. DNA of the CDR3: TGTGCCAGCAGCAATGACGTGGCGGGTGGCTACACCTTC. Translation gives CASSNDVAGGYTF. The V call is TRBV2, the J call TRBJ1-2, with no clear D. Between the trimmed V and J ends, which lost 6 bases and 7 bases, there was a span of 15 bases. Germline V gene data show CDR1 as SNHLY and CDR2 as FYNNEI. The CDR3 spans 13 residues.

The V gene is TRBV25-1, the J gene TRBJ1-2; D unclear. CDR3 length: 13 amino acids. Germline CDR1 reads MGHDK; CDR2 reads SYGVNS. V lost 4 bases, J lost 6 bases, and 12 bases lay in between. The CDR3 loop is CASSGLVQNGYTF. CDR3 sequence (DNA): TGTGCCAGCAGTGGACTTGTCCAGAATGGCTACACCTTC.

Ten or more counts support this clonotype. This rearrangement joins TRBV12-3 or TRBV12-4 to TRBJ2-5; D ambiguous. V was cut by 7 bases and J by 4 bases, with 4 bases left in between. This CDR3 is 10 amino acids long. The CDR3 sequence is CASMGETQYF. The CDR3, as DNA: TGTGCCAGCATGGGAGAGACCCAGTACTTC.

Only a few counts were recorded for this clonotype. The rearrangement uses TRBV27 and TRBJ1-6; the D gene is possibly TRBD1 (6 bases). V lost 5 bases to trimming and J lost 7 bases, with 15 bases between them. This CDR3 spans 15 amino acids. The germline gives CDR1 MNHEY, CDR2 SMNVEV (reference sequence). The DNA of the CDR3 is TGTGCCAGCAGTCCCCTGGACAGAAGGAATTCACCCCTCCACTTT. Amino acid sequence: CASSPLDRRNSPLHF.

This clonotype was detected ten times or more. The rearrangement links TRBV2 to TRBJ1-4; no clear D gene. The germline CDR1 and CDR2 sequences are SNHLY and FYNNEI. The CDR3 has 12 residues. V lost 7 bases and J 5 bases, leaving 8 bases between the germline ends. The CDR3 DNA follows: TGTGCCAGCAATGAGGGAAATGAAAAACTGTTTTTT. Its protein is CASNEGNEKLFF.

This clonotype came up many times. CDR3: CASSEALPGLSEKLFF. In nucleotides, the CDR3 is TGTGCCAGCAGTGAAGCGCTTCCAGGGCTTAGTGAAAAACTGTTTTTT. The chain combines TRBV2 with TRBJ1-4; TRBD1 might be the D (5 bases). The V end lost 0 bases, the J end lost 7 bases, and 15 bases lay between the germline ends. Germline V gene lookup returns CDR1 SNHLY and CDR2 FYNNEI. This CDR3 comprises 16 residues. Looking up the rest from reference TRBV2 and TRBJ1-4 gives the full variable domain: EPEVTQTPSHQVTQMGQEVILRCVPISNHLYFYWYRQILGQKVEFLVSFYNNEISEKSEIFDDQFSVERPDGSNFTLKIRSTKLEDSAMYFCASSEALPGLSEKLFFGSGTQLSVL.